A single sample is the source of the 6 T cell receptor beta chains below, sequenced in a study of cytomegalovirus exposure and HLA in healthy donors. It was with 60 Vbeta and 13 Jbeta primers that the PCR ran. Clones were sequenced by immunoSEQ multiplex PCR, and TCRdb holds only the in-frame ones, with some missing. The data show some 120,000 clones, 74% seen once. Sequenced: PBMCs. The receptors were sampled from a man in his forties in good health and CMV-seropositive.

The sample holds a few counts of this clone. This CDR3 reads CASSPGGQGLRAFF. The CDR3 coding sequence is TGTGCCAGCTCACCGGGAGGACAGGGACTAAGAGCTTTCTTT. This chain uses TRBV18 with TRBJ1-1; TRBD1 agrees at 8 bases. The V gene end was trimmed by 3 bases and the J gene end by 10 bases; junction bases not matched to a gene: 10. The CDR3 consists of 14 residues. From germline, CDR1 is KGHSH and CDR2 LQKENI.

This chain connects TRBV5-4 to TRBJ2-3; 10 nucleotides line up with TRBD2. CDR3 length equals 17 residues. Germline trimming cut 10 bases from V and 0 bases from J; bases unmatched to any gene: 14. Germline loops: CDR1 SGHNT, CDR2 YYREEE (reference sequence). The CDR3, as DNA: TGTGCCGTTAAGGGGGCTAGCGGGGGTTATAGCACAGATACGCAGTATTTT. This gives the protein CAVKGASGGYSTDTQYF.

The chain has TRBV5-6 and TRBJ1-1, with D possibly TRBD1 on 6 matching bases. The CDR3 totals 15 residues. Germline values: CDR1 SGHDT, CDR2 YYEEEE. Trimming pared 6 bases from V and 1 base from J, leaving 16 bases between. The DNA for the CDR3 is TGTGCCAGCACAATTATGGGGGCGAAGAACACTGAAGCTTTCTTT. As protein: CASTIMGAKNTEAFF.

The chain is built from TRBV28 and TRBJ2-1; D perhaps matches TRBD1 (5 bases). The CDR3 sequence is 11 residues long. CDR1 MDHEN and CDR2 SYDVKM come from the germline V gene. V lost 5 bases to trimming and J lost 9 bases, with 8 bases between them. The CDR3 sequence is CASSPGIEQFF. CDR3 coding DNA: TGTGCCAGCAGTCCAGGGATTGAGCAGTTCTTC.

The CDR3 nucleotides are TGTGCCAGCAGTGGTTCCAGATTGGATGGCTACACCTTC. Protein product: CASSGSRLDGYTF. The chain links TRBV2 to TRBJ1-2; D not resolved. V was pared by 4 bases and J by 6 bases, with 12 bases between. Germline V gene lookup returns CDR1 SNHLY and CDR2 FYNNEI. CDR3 length: 13 residues.

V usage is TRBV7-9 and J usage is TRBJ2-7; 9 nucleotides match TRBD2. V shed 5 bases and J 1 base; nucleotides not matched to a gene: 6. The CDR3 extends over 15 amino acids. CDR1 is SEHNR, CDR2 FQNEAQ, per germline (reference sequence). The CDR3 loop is CASSGSGSRSYEQYF. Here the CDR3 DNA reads TGTGCCAGCAGCGGTAGCGGGAGTCGGTCCTACGAGCAGTACTTC. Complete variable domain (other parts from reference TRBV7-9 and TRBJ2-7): DTGVSQNPRHKITKRGQNVTFRCDPISEHNRLYWYRQTLGQGPEFLTYFQNEAQLEKSRLLSDRFSAERPKGSFSTLEIQRTEQGDSAMYLCASSGSGSRSYEQYFGPGTRLTVT.